This is a list of T cell receptor beta chains from one sample in a study of T cell repertoires in cytomegalovirus infection. TCRdb re-called the reads with MiXCR, one entry per CDR3 protein. The sample lists some 940,000 distinct CDR3 sequences, about 33% occurring once. These receptors have no known antigen. The sample here was cultured CD8+ T cells from PBMCs, taken from culture after CMV antigen stimulation. The receptors were gathered from a human donor in good health (CMV status not recorded). Some clones in this sample may be carry-over from other donors' samples. Both conserved end residues are part of each CDR3. The D gene is left open where the match is weak. A row's size may be missing; if present it is once, few, many or a size class.

>-|TRBJ2-1|TRBV14|few
TGTGCCAGCAGCCATCCGGGGAAAGGGCTCTACAATGAGCAGTTCTTC
CASSHPGKGLYNEQFF
>-|TRBJ1-1|TRBV6-5|-
TGTGCCAGCAGTTGGGACCTCGCTGGGGGCACTGAAGCTTTCTTT
CASSWDLAGGTEAFF
>-|TRBJ2-1|TRBV7-6|many
TGTGCCAGCAGCTCGCGGGGAGCTGACAATGAGCAGTTCTTC
CASSSRGADNEQFF
>-|TRBJ2-2|TRBV5-5|few
TGTGCCAGCAGCTTGTGGGGTCCCTCTTACACCGGGGAGCTGTTTTTT
CASSLWGPSYTGELFF
>TRBD1|TRBJ2-7|TRBV7-6|-
TGTGCCAGCCCACCGGGGGACAGGGGTCTGCCCTACGAGCAGTACTTC
CASPPGDRGLPYEQYF
>TRBD2|TRBJ2-3|TRBV6-5|few
TGTGCCAGCAGTTACGAGAGCGGGGGCACAGATACGCAGTATTTT
CASSYESGGTDTQYF
>-|TRBJ1-2|TRBV7-6|few
TGTGCCAGCAGCTTAGGGTCTGTCGGTGGGAGGGACGGCTACACCTTC
CASSLGSVGGRDGYTF
>TRBD1|TRBJ2-7|TRBV20-1|-
TGCAGTGCTTCCGGGACAGGGAACTCCTACGAGCAGTACTTC
CSASGTGNSYEQYF
>TRBD1|TRBJ1-2|TRBV4-1|few
TGCGCCAGCAGCCAGAACAGGGGTGCTAACTATGGCTACACCTTC
CASSQNRGANYGYTF
>TRBD1|TRBJ2-4|TRBV5-6|few
TGTGCCAGCAGCGGGGAGACAGGGTTCATCCTTCCCAAAAACATTCAGTACTTC
CASSGETGFILPKNIQYF
>-|TRBJ2-1|TRBV7-8|many
TGTGCCAGCAGCTTTAGCTTCAATGAGCAGTTCTTC
CASSFSFNEQFF
>TRBD1|TRBJ2-5|TRBV12-3/TRBV12-4|many
TGTGCCAGCAGTTTTTACGCAGGGGGCCAAGAGACCCAGTACTTC
CASSFYAGGQETQYF
>-|TRBJ2-1|TRBV20-1|-
TGCAGTGCCAATGGCCCCATCCTCAATGAGCAGTTCTTC
CSANGPILNEQFF
>TRBD2|TRBJ2-3|TRBV11-2|few
TGTGCCAGCAGCTTAGCCGGACTAGCGGGGTCAAATACGCAGTATTTT
CASSLAGLAGSNTQYF
>-|TRBJ2-7|TRBV5-1|-
TGCGCCAGCAGCTTAGAAGGAACCCTCTACGGGCAGTACTTC
CASSLEGTLYGQYF
>-|TRBJ2-1|TRBV5-6|many
TGTGCCAGCAGTACGGAAGGGGTCAAAGACAATGAGCAGTTCTTC
CASSTEGVKDNEQFF
>TRBD1|TRBJ2-7|TRBV6-5|-
TGTGCCAGCAGTTCGACAGGGCTCGAGCAGTACTTC
CASSSTGLEQYF
>-|TRBJ1-1|TRBV20-1|-
TGCAGTGCTAGACAGTTAGCAGGCACTGAAGCTTTCTTT
CSARQLAGTEAFF
>-|TRBJ1-2|TRBV25-1|-
TGTGCCAGCAGTGAATATTTCAGGGTTCGAGGGACCTATGGCTACACCTTC
CASSEYFRVRGTYGYTF
>TRBD1|TRBJ2-1|TRBV7-9|many
TGTGCCAGCAGCTTAGAGAGACAGGGGTACAATGAGCAGTTCTTC
CASSLERQGYNEQFF
>-|TRBJ2-3|TRBV14|few
TGTGCCAGCAGCCAACGGGACACATTTAAAGCAGATACGCAGTATTTT
CASSQRDTFKADTQYF
>TRBD2|TRBJ2-1|TRBV7-8|many
TGTGCCAGCACCCTAGAGGATAGCGGCGGGGGGCTCGACAATGAGCAGTTCTTC
CASTLEDSGGGLDNEQFF
>-|TRBJ2-7|TRBV10-3|-
TGTGCCATCGGGCACGACAGATCCTACGAGCAGTACTTC
CAIGHDRSYEQYF
>-|TRBJ2-5|TRBV10-2|few
TGCGCCAGCAGTTCCTCGGACGGGGGAGAGACCCAGTACTTC
CASSSSDGGETQYF
>-|TRBJ1-4|TRBV7-9|few
TGTGCCAGCAGCAGACAGACCACTGAAAAACTGTTTTTT
CASSRQTTEKLFF
>-|TRBJ2-3|TRBV24-1|once
TGTGCCACCAGTGACCGACAGCGTACGCAGTATTTT
CATSDRQRTQYF
>-|TRBJ2-7|TRBV4-1|-
TGCGCCAGCAGCCAAGTCCACGACTGGAGCTCCTACGAGCAGTACTTC
CASSQVHDWSSYEQYF
>-|TRBJ2-1|TRBV7-3|many
TGTGCCAGCAGCTTAGTCGGGGGGCCTAATGAGCAGTTCTTC
CASSLVGGPNEQFF
>-|TRBJ1-1|TRBV4-1|once
TGCGCCAGCAGCCAAGAGAGGGGGGTGAACACTGAAGCTTTCTTT
CASSQERGVNTEAFF
>TRBD2|TRBJ2-1|TRBV7-9|-
TGTGCCAGCAGCCTATCGTTTGGTGGCGGGGGGGGTAATGAGCAGTTCTTC
CASSLSFGGGGGNEQFF
>TRBD1|TRBJ2-2|TRBV11-3|-
TGTGCCAGCAGCTTCCCCACAGGGGCTCCCGGGGAGCTGTTTTTT
CASSFPTGAPGELFF
>TRBD1|TRBJ1-2|TRBV6-6|-
TGTGCCAGCAGTTACTTACCACCAGACAGGGGGCACGATGGCTACACCTTC
CASSYLPPDRGHDGYTF
>TRBD2|TRBJ2-5|TRBV12-3/TRBV12-4|few
TGTGCCAGCACCCCCGGGGGACTAGCGGGGGGGCCGGGGGAGACCCAGTACTTC
CASTPGGLAGGPGETQYF
>-|TRBJ2-7|TRBV7-2|many
TGTGCCAGCAGCTTAGACGCGGGGCGATCCTACGAGCAGTACTTC
CASSLDAGRSYEQYF
>-|TRBJ1-1|TRBV6-5|-
TGTGCCAGCACCCTGATCCGAGACCACACTGAAGCTTTCTTT
CASTLIRDHTEAFF
>-|TRBJ1-2|TRBV29-1|few
TGCAGCGTGAGGCAGTTAGCTAACTATGGCTACACCTTC
CSVRQLANYGYTF
>TRBD2|TRBJ2-1|TRBV7-6|few
TGTGCCAGCAGCCGAGTCAGCGGGGGGGCCGATGAGCAGTTCTTC
CASSRVSGGADEQFF
>-|TRBJ1-6|TRBV7-4|-
TGTGCCGGCAGCTCCCCGACAGACAGAAACGATCCTCGAGGAGCCCTCCACTTT
CAGSSPTDRNDPRGALHF
>-|TRBJ1-1|TRBV19|-
TGTGCCACTACGAGGGGTTTCGACACTGAAGCTTTCTTT
CATTRGFDTEAFF
>-|TRBJ2-1|TRBV7-6|-
TGTGCCAGCAGCCCTGACAGAACCCTCTACAATGAGCAGTTCTTC
CASSPDRTLYNEQFF
>-|TRBJ1-4|TRBV6-5|few
TGTGCCAGCAGTTACTCGACTACAGGGTTTGAGGAAAAACTGTTTTTT
CASSYSTTGFEEKLFF
>-|TRBJ2-6|TRBV28|few
TGTGCCAGCAAAAAGGGGGGGTCTGGGGCCAACGTCCTGACTTTC
CASKKGGSGANVLTF
>-|TRBJ1-1|TRBV2|-
TGTGCCAGCAGTGGGGATGACTGGCAGAACACTGAAGCTTTCTTT
CASSGDDWQNTEAFF
>TRBD1|TRBJ1-1|TRBV6-5|many
TGTGCCAGCAGTCCCCGGGACAGGGGCGGCACTGAAGCTTTCTTT
CASSPRDRGGTEAFF
>TRBD1|TRBJ2-7|TRBV19|-
TGTGCCAGTAGTATGGTCAGGGGGCAAATTGACGAGCAGTACTTC
CASSMVRGQIDEQYF
>-|TRBJ2-7|TRBV27|few
TGTGCCAGCAGTTTATCGAGCAGGGCCGAGCAGTACTTC
CASSLSSRAEQYF
>-|TRBJ2-5|TRBV14|-
TGTGCCAGCAGCCAAGAAGAGGGGGGAGACGGGACCCAGTACTTC
CASSQEEGGDGTQYF
>TRBD1|TRBJ2-1|TRBV7-9|few
TGTGCCAGCAGCCCGACGACAGGGTTTTACAATGAGCAGTTCTTC
CASSPTTGFYNEQFF
>-|TRBJ1-6|TRBV7-9|-
TGTGCCAGCAGCTTAGCCACACAGGAGACGGGGGCCCTCCACTTT
CASSLATQETGALHF